These T cell receptor beta chains were read from a single sample in a study of T-cell memory formation after mild COVID-19. TCRdb reprocessed the 5' RACE reads via MiXCR and lists one record per CDR3 protein. The sample records about 150,000 distinct CDR3 sequences, 14% being singletons. Source material: PBMCs or a T cell subset sorted from them (not recorded which). The receptors originated from an adult woman who had mild COVID-19 (a few samples of this study predate the infection). Cell type and time point are not known. Both conserved end residues are part of each CDR3. Fields, in order: CDR3 protein, CDR3 DNA, V gene, clone size, D gene, J gene. D genes are given only for firm matches. Size tells how often a clone was seen (once, few, many) or the class of an expanded clone, and some rows leave it out.

CDR3: CSARQGTDTQYF
DNA: TGCAGTGCTAGACAGGGCACAGATACGCAGTATTTT
V: TRBV20-1
size: few
D: NA
J: TRBJ2-3

CDR3: CASSRWAGEAFF
DNA: TGTGCCAGTAGTCGATGGGCAGGTGAAGCTTTCTTT
V: TRBV19
size: few
D: NA
J: TRBJ1-1

CDR3: CASSQDLVDGYTF
DNA: TGTGCCAGCAGCCAAGATCTAGTGGATGGCTACACCTTC
V: TRBV3-1
size: few
D: NA
J: TRBJ1-2

CDR3: CASSWVRGLAGGQETQYF
DNA: TGTGCCAGCAGCTGGGTTCGGGGACTAGCGGGGGGGCAAGAGACCCAGTACTTC
V: TRBV5-6
size: many
D: TRBD2
J: TRBJ2-5

CDR3: CASSIPRDPRDYGYTF
DNA: TGTGCCAGTAGTATTCCCCGGGACCCAAGGGACTATGGCTACACCTTC
V: TRBV19
size: NA
D: NA
J: TRBJ1-2

CDR3: CASSASGFYEQYF
DNA: TGTGCCAGCAGTGCTAGCGGGTTCTACGAGCAGTACTTC
V: TRBV12-3/TRBV12-4
size: NA
D: TRBD2
J: TRBJ2-7

CDR3: CASSQEGLAINNEQFF
DNA: TGCGCCAGCAGCCAAGAGGGACTAGCGATTAACAATGAGCAGTTCTTC
V: TRBV4-1
size: few
D: TRBD2
J: TRBJ2-1

CDR3: CASSPTSGTSTDTQYF
DNA: TGTGCCAGCTCACCGACTAGCGGGACGAGCACAGATACGCAGTATTTT
V: TRBV18
size: NA
D: TRBD2
J: TRBJ2-3

CDR3: CASTSGGRDIQYF
DNA: TGTGCCAGCACTTCGGGGGGGCGCGACATTCAGTACTTC
V: TRBV6-2/TRBV6-3
size: NA
D: TRBD2
J: TRBJ2-4

CDR3: CASSQDYPSAGELFF
DNA: TGTGCCAGCAGCCAAGACTACCCCTCCGCCGGGGAGCTGTTTTTT
V: TRBV4-2
size: NA
D: NA
J: TRBJ2-2

CDR3: CASSPSVAPTEAFF
DNA: TGTGCCAGCAGCCCCTCGGTCGCTCCCACTGAAGCTTTCTTT
V: TRBV9
size: NA
D: NA
J: TRBJ1-1

CDR3: CASSLNGGVTYNEQFF
DNA: TGTGCCAGCAGCTTGAACGGGGGGGTGACCTACAATGAGCAGTTCTTC
V: TRBV5-6
size: many
D: TRBD2
J: TRBJ2-1

CDR3: CASSARPIAGGPDTQYF
DNA: TGTGCCAGCAGCGCGCGCCCAATAGCGGGAGGGCCGGATACGCAGTATTTT
V: TRBV7-2
size: NA
D: TRBD2
J: TRBJ2-3

CDR3: CAISESEKGTYEQYF
DNA: TGTGCCATCAGTGAGTCGGAAAAGGGTACCTACGAGCAGTACTTC
V: TRBV10-3
size: few
D: NA
J: TRBJ2-7

CDR3: CASSSGTDEQETQYF
DNA: TGCGCCAGCAGCTCGGGGACAGACGAGCAAGAGACCCAGTACTTC
V: TRBV5-1
size: few
D: TRBD1
J: TRBJ2-5

CDR3: CSVEDRATSGDEQFF
DNA: TGCAGCGTTGAAGATCGGGCGACCTCTGGTGATGAGCAGTTCTTC
V: TRBV29-1
size: many
D: NA
J: TRBJ2-1

CDR3: CAWSRQNRYGYTF
DNA: TGTGCCTGGAGTCGTCAAAACCGCTATGGCTACACCTTC
V: TRBV30
size: NA
D: NA
J: TRBJ1-2

CDR3: CASSFSGGRTDTQYF
DNA: TGCGCCAGCAGCTTTAGCGGGGGTCGCACAGATACGCAGTATTTT
V: TRBV5-1
size: few
D: TRBD2
J: TRBJ2-3

CDR3: CASSVAQGGYTF
DNA: TGTGCCAGCAGCGTCGCACAGGGAGGCTACACCTTC
V: TRBV7-2
size: NA
D: NA
J: TRBJ1-2

CDR3: CASRGTTEAFF
DNA: TGTGCCAGCAGGGGGACCACTGAAGCTTTCTTT
V: TRBV12-3/TRBV12-4
size: many
D: NA
J: TRBJ1-1

CDR3: CASSAGTVQETQYF
DNA: TGTGCCAGCAGCGCGGGGACTGTACAAGAGACCCAGTACTTC
V: TRBV2
size: NA
D: NA
J: TRBJ2-5

CDR3: CASSFGRRNEKLFF
DNA: TGCGCCAGCAGCTTCGGACGGAGGAATGAAAAACTGTTTTTT
V: TRBV5-1
size: few
D: NA
J: TRBJ1-4

CDR3: CASSVSGPPRSTDTQYF
DNA: TGTGCCAGCAGCGTCAGCGGACCGCCCCGGAGCACAGATACGCAGTATTTT
V: TRBV11-3
size: NA
D: NA
J: TRBJ2-3

CDR3: CAWSAAGGGRREQYF
DNA: TGTGCCTGGAGTGCGGCCGGGGGAGGGAGGAGGGAGCAGTACTTC
V: TRBV30
size: few
D: TRBD2
J: TRBJ2-7

CDR3: CASRDMMNTEAFF
DNA: TGTGCCAGCAGGGACATGATGAACACTGAAGCTTTCTTT
V: TRBV12-3/TRBV12-4
size: few
D: NA
J: TRBJ1-1

CDR3: CASRRSSGVQETQYF
DNA: TGTGCCAGCAGACGCTCTAGCGGAGTCCAAGAGACCCAGTACTTC
V: TRBV12-3/TRBV12-4
size: NA
D: TRBD2
J: TRBJ2-5

CDR3: CASSDRGSWPSSYNEQFF
DNA: TGTGCCAGCAGTGATCGGGGTAGTTGGCCGAGCTCCTACAATGAGCAGTTCTTC
V: TRBV25-1
size: few
D: NA
J: TRBJ2-1

CDR3: CASSGGTSISNEQFF
DNA: TGTGCCAGCAGCGGAGGGACTAGCATTTCCAATGAGCAGTTCTTC
V: TRBV9
size: few
D: TRBD2
J: TRBJ2-1

CDR3: CASSEGKRTETQYF
DNA: TGTGCCAGCAGTGAAGGAAAAAGGACGGAGACCCAGTACTTC
V: TRBV2
size: few
D: NA
J: TRBJ2-5

CDR3: CASSQVGDYPYEQYF
DNA: TGCGCCAGCAGCCAAGTTGGGGACTACCCCTACGAGCAGTACTTC
V: TRBV4-3
size: few
D: TRBD2
J: TRBJ2-7

CDR3: CASSIDSVRGTQPQHF
DNA: TGTGCCAGTAGTATAGATTCGGTGCGGGGTACTCAGCCCCAGCATTTT
V: TRBV19
size: NA
D: NA
J: TRBJ1-5

CDR3: CSVKRTGNYGYTF
DNA: TGCAGCGTTAAAAGGACGGGTAACTATGGCTACACCTTC
V: TRBV29-1
size: NA
D: NA
J: TRBJ1-2

CDR3: CASSLRANEQFF
DNA: TGTGCCAGCAGTCTACGGGCGAATGAGCAGTTCTTC
V: TRBV27
size: many
D: NA
J: TRBJ2-1

CDR3: CASSLGPLFTEAFF
DNA: TGTGCCAGCAGTCTCGGTCCACTCTTCACTGAAGCTTTCTTT
V: TRBV27
size: NA
D: NA
J: TRBJ1-1

CDR3: CSARTPVTDYQPQHF
DNA: TGCAGTGCTAGGACACCCGTAACAGACTACCAGCCCCAGCATTTT
V: TRBV20-1
size: few
D: NA
J: TRBJ1-5

CDR3: CASRQRAGAYEQYF
DNA: TGTGCCAGCAGACAAAGGGCAGGAGCCTACGAGCAGTACTTC
V: TRBV4-2
size: NA
D: NA
J: TRBJ2-7

CDR3: CASSEAPTGIAQPQHF
DNA: TGTGCCAGCAGTGAAGCGCCGACGGGGATCGCTCAGCCCCAGCATTTT
V: TRBV2
size: NA
D: NA
J: TRBJ1-5

CDR3: CASSLRERGTGELFF
DNA: TGTGCCAGCAGCCTACGGGAGAGGGGCACCGGGGAGCTGTTTTTT
V: TRBV7-2
size: medium-sized
D: NA
J: TRBJ2-2

CDR3: CASSLAGGDGYTF
DNA: TGTGCCAGCAGCTTGGCCGGTGGGGACGGCTACACCTTC
V: TRBV5-6
size: NA
D: NA
J: TRBJ1-2

CDR3: CASSQGGNQPQHF
DNA: TGCGCCAGCAGCCAAGGCGGCAATCAGCCCCAGCATTTT
V: TRBV4-1
size: many
D: NA
J: TRBJ1-5

CDR3: CASSKVTGQITDTQYF
DNA: TGTGCCAGCAGCAAAGTAACAGGGCAAATCACAGATACGCAGTATTTT
V: TRBV21-1
size: NA
D: NA
J: TRBJ2-3

CDR3: CASSLIGGASYNEQFF
DNA: TGTGCCAGCAGCTTAATAGGAGGGGCCTCCTACAATGAGCAGTTCTTC
V: TRBV7-3
size: many
D: NA
J: TRBJ2-1

CDR3: CSVNGPDTDTQYF
DNA: TGCAGCGTTAATGGTCCAGACACAGATACGCAGTATTTT
V: TRBV29-1
size: many
D: NA
J: TRBJ2-3

CDR3: CASSFSGSRETQYF
DNA: TGTGCCAGCAGCTTCAGCGGGAGTCGAGAGACCCAGTACTTC
V: TRBV7-3
size: NA
D: TRBD2
J: TRBJ2-5

CDR3: CALLRDEQYF
DNA: TGTGCCCTTCTGAGAGACGAGCAGTACTTC
V: TRBV7-3
size: few
D: NA
J: TRBJ2-7

CDR3: CASDSGTVSSGANVLTF
DNA: TGTGCCTCCGACTCCGGGACAGTGTCCTCTGGGGCCAACGTCCTGACTTTC
V: TRBV30
size: NA
D: TRBD1
J: TRBJ2-6

CDR3: CSVLSGDLNTEAFF
DNA: TGCAGCGTGTTATCCGGTGATTTGAACACTGAAGCTTTCTTT
V: TRBV29-1
size: NA
D: NA
J: TRBJ1-1

CDR3: CASSLLGQGTEAFF
DNA: TGCGCCAGCAGCTTACTGGGACAGGGAACTGAAGCTTTCTTT
V: TRBV5-1
size: few
D: TRBD1
J: TRBJ1-1

CDR3: CASSIMGTGRTEAFF
DNA: TGTGCCAGTAGTATTATGGGGACAGGGCGCACTGAAGCTTTCTTT
V: TRBV19
size: few
D: TRBD1
J: TRBJ1-1

CDR3: CASSPQLRLGNEQFF
DNA: TGTGCCAGCAGCCCTCAGTTGAGGCTCGGCAATGAGCAGTTCTTC
V: TRBV13
size: NA
D: NA
J: TRBJ2-1

CDR3: CSARVGGQGASEQYF
DNA: TGCAGTGCTAGAGTTGGGGGGCAGGGGGCAAGTGAGCAGTACTTC
V: TRBV20-1
size: NA
D: TRBD1
J: TRBJ2-7

CDR3: CASSFRGRDSPLHF
DNA: TGTGCCAGCAGCTTCCGGGGGCGGGATTCACCCCTCCACTTT
V: TRBV7-2
size: few
D: NA
J: TRBJ1-6

CDR3: CAGGPNTGELFF
DNA: TGTGCCGGAGGGCCGAACACCGGGGAGCTGTTTTTT
V: TRBV24-1
size: NA
D: NA
J: TRBJ2-2

CDR3: CASSFGTSGKKGTQYF
DNA: TGCGCCAGCAGCTTCGGGACTAGCGGGAAAAAGGGTACGCAGTATTTT
V: TRBV5-1
size: NA
D: TRBD2
J: TRBJ2-3

CDR3: CASSPGTLGSSEQFF
DNA: TGTGCCAGCAGTCCGGGGACTCTAGGATCCAGTGAGCAGTTCTTC
V: TRBV12-3/TRBV12-4
size: many
D: NA
J: TRBJ2-1

CDR3: CASSLSVSTEAFF
DNA: TGTGCCAGCAGCTTATCCGTGAGCACTGAAGCTTTCTTT
V: TRBV7-8
size: few
D: NA
J: TRBJ1-1

CDR3: CSARDRRGGGIPNTEAFF
DNA: TGCAGTGCTAGAGATCGTCGCGGGGGTGGTATTCCGAACACTGAAGCTTTCTTT
V: TRBV20-1
size: NA
D: NA
J: TRBJ1-1

CDR3: CASNNDQPQHF
DNA: TGTGCCAGCAACAATGATCAGCCCCAGCATTTT
V: TRBV6-6
size: NA
D: NA
J: TRBJ1-5

CDR3: CASSLTRNTEAFF
DNA: TGTGCCAGCAGCTTAACCAGGAACACTGAAGCTTTCTTT
V: TRBV7-3
size: few
D: NA
J: TRBJ1-1

CDR3: CASSTRTDKGTEAFF
DNA: TGTGCCAGCAGCACAAGGACAGATAAGGGCACTGAAGCTTTCTTT
V: TRBV7-9
size: NA
D: NA
J: TRBJ1-1